This TCR beta chain was found in a study of early T cells in non-severe SARS-CoV-2 infection. This clonotype occurred many times. Its antigen is currently unknown. Study observations and caveats: VDJdb matching skewed toward anti-spike CD8 responses, missing private and CD4 specificities.

From the 5' RACE reads, TCRdb called clonotypes with MiXCR, one entry per CDR3 protein. The sample has more than 65,000 distinct CDR3 sequences; roughly 13% are singletons. Trimming shortened V by 6 bases and J by 5 bases, and 15 bases separated the two germline ends. The CDR3 contains 14 residues. The chain joins TRBV12-3 or TRBV12-4 to TRBJ2-3, with D tentatively TRBD2 (6 bases). Sequenced: whole blood. The source of this sequence is an adult who was a healthcare worker with PCR-confirmed SARS-CoV-2 infection or an uninfected control (not recorded which). The CDR3 nucleotides read TGTGCCAGCAGCCCGGGACTCAAGGGAGATACGCAGTATTTT. Protein: CASSPGLKGDTQYF.